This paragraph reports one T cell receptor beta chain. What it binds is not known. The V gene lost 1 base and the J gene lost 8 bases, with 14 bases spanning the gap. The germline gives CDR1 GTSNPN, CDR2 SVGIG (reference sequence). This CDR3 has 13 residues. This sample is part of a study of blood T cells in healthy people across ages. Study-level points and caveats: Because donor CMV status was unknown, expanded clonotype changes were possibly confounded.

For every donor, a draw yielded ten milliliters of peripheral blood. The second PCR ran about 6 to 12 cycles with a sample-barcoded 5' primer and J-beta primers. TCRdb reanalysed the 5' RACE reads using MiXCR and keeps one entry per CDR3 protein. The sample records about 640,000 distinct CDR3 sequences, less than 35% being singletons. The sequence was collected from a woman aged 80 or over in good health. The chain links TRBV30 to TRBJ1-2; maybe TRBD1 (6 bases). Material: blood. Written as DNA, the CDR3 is TGTGCCTGGAGTGGTGAGGGGGGCGGAGGCTACACCTTC. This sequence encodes CAWSGEGGGGYTF.